This TCR beta chain stems from a study of blood T cells in healthy people across ages. Sample-barcoded 5' priming and a J-beta primer mix drove a second PCR of 7 to 11 cycles. Each single sample gave us at least 3 million CDR3-containing paired-end reads. TCRdb reanalysed the 5' RACE reads using MiXCR and keeps one entry per CDR3 protein. The sample records about 730,000 distinct CDR3 sequences, roughly two fifths being singletons. Sequencing input: blood. The sequence was collected from a woman in her sixties in good health.

CDR3 residues: CSARDLLTVGVGNSYEQYF. The CDR3, as DNA: TGCAGTGCTAGAGATCTATTGACTGTTGGAGTGGGAAACTCCTACGAGCAGTACTTC. The chain links TRBV20-1 to TRBJ2-7; D ambiguous. V lost 0 bases and J 0 bases, leaving 24 bases between the germline ends. The CDR3 runs 19 residues. CDR1 DFQATT and CDR2 SNEGSKA come from the germline V gene (reference sequence).